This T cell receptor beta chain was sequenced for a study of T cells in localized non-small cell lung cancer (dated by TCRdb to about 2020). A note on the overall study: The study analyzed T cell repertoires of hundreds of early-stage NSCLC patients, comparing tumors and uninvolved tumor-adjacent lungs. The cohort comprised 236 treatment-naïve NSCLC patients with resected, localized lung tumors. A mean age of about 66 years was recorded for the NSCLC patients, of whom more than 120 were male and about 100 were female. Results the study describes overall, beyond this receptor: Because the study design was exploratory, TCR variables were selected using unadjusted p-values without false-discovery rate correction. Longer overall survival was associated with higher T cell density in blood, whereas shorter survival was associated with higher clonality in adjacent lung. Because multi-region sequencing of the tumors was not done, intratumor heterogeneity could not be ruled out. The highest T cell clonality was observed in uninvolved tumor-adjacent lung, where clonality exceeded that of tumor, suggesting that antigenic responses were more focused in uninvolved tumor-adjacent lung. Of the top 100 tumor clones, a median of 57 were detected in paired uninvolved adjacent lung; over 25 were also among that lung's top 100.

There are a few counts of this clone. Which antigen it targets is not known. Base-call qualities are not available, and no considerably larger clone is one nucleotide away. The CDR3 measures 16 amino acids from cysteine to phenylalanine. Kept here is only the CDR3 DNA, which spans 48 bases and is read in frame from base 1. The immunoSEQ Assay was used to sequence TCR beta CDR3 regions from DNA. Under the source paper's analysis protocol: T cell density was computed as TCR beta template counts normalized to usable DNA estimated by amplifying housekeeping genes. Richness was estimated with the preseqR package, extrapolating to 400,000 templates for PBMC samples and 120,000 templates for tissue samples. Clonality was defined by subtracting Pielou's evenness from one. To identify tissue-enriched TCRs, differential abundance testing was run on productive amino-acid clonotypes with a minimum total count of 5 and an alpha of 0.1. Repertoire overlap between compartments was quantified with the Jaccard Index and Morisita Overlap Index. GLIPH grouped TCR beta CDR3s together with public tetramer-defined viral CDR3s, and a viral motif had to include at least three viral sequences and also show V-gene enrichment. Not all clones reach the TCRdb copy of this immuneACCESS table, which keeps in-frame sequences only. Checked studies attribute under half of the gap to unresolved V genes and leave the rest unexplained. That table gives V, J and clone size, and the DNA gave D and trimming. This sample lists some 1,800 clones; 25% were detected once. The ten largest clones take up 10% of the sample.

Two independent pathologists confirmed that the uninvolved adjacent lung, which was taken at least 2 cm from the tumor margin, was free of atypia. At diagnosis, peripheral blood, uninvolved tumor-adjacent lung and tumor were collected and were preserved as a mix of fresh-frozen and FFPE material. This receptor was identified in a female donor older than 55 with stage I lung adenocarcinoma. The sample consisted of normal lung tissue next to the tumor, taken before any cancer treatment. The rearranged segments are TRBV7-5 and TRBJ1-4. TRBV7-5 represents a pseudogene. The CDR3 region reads CASSHLERGTNEKLFF. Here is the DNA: TGTGCCAGCAGCCACCTTGAGAGGGGAACTAATGAAAAACTGTTTTTT.